This entry is about one TCR beta chain. The germline gives CDR1 MNHEY, CDR2 SMNVEV (reference sequence). The CDR3 length is 16 residues. With 5 bases clipped from V and 6 bases from J, the junction kept 13 bases outside the gene matches. The TCR beta repertoire was assessed by survey-level immunoSEQ sequencing. Measured with immunoSEQ multiplex PCR; TCRdb has only the in-frame clones, and not every one. The data show under 55,000 clones, over 90% seen once. Sequencing was performed on PBMCs. The clonotype originates from a man aged 35 to 55 with rheumatoid arthritis. The chain couples TRBV27 to TRBJ2-3, with 8 bases aligning to TRBD2. The CDR3 sequence is CASSPFPGLVTDTQYF. In DNA form, the CDR3 reads TGTGCCAGCAGTCCCTTCCCGGGACTAGTTACCGATACGCAGTATTTT.